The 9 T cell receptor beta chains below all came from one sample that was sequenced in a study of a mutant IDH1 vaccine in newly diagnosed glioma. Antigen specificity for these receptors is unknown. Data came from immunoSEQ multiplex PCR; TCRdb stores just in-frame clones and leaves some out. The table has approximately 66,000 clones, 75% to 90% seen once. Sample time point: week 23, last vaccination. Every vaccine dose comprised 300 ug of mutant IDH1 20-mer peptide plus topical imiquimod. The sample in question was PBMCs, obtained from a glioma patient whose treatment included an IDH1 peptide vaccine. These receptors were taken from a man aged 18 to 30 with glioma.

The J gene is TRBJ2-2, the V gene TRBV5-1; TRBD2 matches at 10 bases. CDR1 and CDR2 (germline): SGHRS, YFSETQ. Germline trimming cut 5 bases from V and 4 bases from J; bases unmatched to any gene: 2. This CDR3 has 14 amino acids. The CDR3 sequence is CASSLAGVTGELFF. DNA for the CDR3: TGCGCCAGCAGTCTAGCGGGGGTCACCGGGGAGCTGTTTTTT.

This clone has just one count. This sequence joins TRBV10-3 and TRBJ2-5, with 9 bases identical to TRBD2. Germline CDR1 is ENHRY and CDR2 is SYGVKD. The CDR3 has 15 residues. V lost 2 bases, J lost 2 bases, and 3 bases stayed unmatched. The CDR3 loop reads CAISEPGLAQETQYF. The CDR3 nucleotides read TGTGCCATCAGTGAGCCGGGACTAGCACAAGAGACCCAGTACTTC.

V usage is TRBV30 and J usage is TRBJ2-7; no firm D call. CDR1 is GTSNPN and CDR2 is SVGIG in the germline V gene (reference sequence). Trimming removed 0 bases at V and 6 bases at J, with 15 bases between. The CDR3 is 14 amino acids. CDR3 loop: CAWSVADHLGEQYF. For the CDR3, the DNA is TGTGCCTGGAGTGTTGCGGATCATCTAGGCGAGCAGTACTTC.

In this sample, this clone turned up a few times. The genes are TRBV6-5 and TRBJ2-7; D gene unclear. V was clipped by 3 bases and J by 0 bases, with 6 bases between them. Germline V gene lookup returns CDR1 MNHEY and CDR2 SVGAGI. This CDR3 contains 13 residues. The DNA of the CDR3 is TGTGCCAGCAGTTATGGGGTCTCCTACGAGCAGTACTTC. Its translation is CASSYGVSYEQYF.

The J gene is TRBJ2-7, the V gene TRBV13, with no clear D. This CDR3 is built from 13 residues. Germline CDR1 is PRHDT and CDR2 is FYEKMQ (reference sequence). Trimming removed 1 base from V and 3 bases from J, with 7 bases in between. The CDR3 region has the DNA TGTGCCAGCAGCTTAGAAGGGTACTACGAGCAGTACTTC. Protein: CASSLEGYYEQYF.

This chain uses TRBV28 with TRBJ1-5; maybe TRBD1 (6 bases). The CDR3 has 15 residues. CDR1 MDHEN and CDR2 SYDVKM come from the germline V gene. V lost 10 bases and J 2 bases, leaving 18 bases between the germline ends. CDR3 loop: CATLPWGAGNQPQHF. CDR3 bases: TGTGCCACCCTGCCTTGGGGGGCTGGCAATCAGCCCCAGCATTTT.

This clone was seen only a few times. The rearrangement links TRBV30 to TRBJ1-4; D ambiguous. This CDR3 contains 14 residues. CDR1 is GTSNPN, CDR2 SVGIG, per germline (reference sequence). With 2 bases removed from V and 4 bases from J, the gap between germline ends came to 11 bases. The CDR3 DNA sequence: TGTGCCTGGAGTCCCCGAACTTTTAATGAAAAACTGTTTTTT. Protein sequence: CAWSPRTFNEKLFF.

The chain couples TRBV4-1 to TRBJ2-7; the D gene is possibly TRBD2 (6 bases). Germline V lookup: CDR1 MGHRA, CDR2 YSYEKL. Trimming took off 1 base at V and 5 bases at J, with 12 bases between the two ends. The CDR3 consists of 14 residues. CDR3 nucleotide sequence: TGCGCCAGCAGCCAAGGACGGGGGAAAGACGAGCAGTACTTC. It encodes CASSQGRGKDEQYF.

This CDR3 is CASSLLNLVHGYTF. The CDR3 DNA is TGTGCCAGCAGCTTACTGAATCTTGTCCATGGCTACACCTTC. The chain recombines TRBV5-6 with TRBJ1-2; D remains ambiguous. V was trimmed by 2 bases and J by 6 bases, leaving 14 bases between them. CDR1 and CDR2 from the germline V gene are SGHDT and YYEEEE. The CDR3 spans 14 residues.